This T cell receptor beta chain was profiled in a study of blood T cell repertoires in COVID-19. Study context: Both acute and convalescent COVID-19 samples were obtained from the United States, Italy and Spain. From T cells, B-cell-depleted T cells, or PBMCs came the material, which was cDNA or gDNA.

Participant reports of clinical history set cohort assignment. This CDR3 has 13 amino acids. The germline gives CDR1 MDHEN, CDR2 SYDVKM. V was trimmed by 7 bases and J by 6 bases, leaving 12 bases between them. TCRdb's copy holds only in-frame clones and misses some; the assay was immunoSEQ multiplex PCR. Among hundreds of thousands of clones listed, roughly 90% were seen once. The sequencing input was PBMCs or T cells enriched from blood (not recorded which). The receptor's source is a woman in her forties who had recovered from COVID-19. The chain joins TRBV28 to TRBJ2-2; D is unclear. The CDR3: CASTIEESGELFF. The CDR3 nucleotides read TGTGCCAGCACCATAGAGGAGTCCGGGGAGCTGTTTTTT.